This TCR beta chain came from a study of shared clonotypes between healthy human individuals. Findings and caveats of the study: The sharing of approximately 5.1% of naive CD4 clonotypes was seen across a handful of donors.

Donors, without exception, were Caucasian adults residing in Nashville, Tennessee. CDR1 and CDR2 (germline): KGHSH, LQKENI. Trimming shortened V by 6 bases and J by 2 bases, and 11 bases separated the two germline ends. The CDR3 is 14 residues long. Turning to this clone: What it binds is unknown. The same CDR3 also results from other DNA sequences found in this sample.

It was at deep level that the assay was run. Only in-frame clones appear in the TCRdb table, and some are missing; sequencing was by immunoSEQ multiplex PCR. The sample consists of over a million clones, roughly 96% of them appearing once. The chain employs TRBV18 and TRBJ1-5, with D perhaps TRBD1 (5 bases). Source material: naive CD4+ T cells sorted from blood. The subset here: CD45RA+ positively selected. This clonotype was sampled from a man under 40 in good health. The CDR3 DNA reads TGTGCCAGCTCGCCTCAGGGCGGCAATCAGCCCCAGCATTTT. Its protein is CASSPQGGNQPQHF.